A selection of T cell receptor beta chains follows, all from one sample in a study of CD8+ T cells in alopecia areata. Measured with immunoSEQ multiplex PCR; TCRdb has only the in-frame clones, and not every one. Of a few hundred thousand clones in the sample, 30% to 40% were seen once. The specimen was CD4+ T cells sorted from blood, collected at roughly week 30, from a patient treated with tofacitinib. The source is a human donor with alopecia areata. The CDR3 runs from the conserved cysteine through the conserved F or W. The order of the fields is CDR3 protein, CDR3 DNA, D gene, V gene, J gene, clone size. The D gene is left open where the match is weak. Some rows mark clone size as missing; the rest say once, few, many or name a class of expanded clone.

CDR3 protein: CASSIQVSNQPQHF
CDR3 DNA: TGTGCCAGTAGTATACAGGTTAGCAATCAGCCCCAGCATTTT
D gene: .
V gene: TRBV19
J gene: TRBJ1-5
clone size: .

CDR3 protein: CSGGQGGIEAFF
CDR3 DNA: TGCAGCGGCGGACAGGGGGGGATTGAAGCTTTCTTT
D gene: TRBD1
V gene: TRBV29-1
J gene: TRBJ1-1
clone size: .

CDR3 protein: CATSSGTQETQYF
CDR3 DNA: TGTGCCACCAGCAGCGGAACGCAAGAGACCCAGTACTTC
D gene: .
V gene: TRBV15
J gene: TRBJ2-5
clone size: .

CDR3 protein: CAWGGQAYGYTF
CDR3 DNA: TGTGCCTGGGGGGGACAGGCCTATGGCTACACCTTC
D gene: TRBD1
V gene: TRBV30
J gene: TRBJ1-2
clone size: .

CDR3 protein: CASIESGVRETQYF
CDR3 DNA: TGTGCCAGCATAGAGTCAGGGGTCCGGGAGACCCAGTACTTC
D gene: .
V gene: TRBV6-5
J gene: TRBJ2-5
clone size: .

CDR3 protein: CAWAKGSSGANVLTF
CDR3 DNA: TGTGCCTGGGCCAAAGGTTCGTCTGGGGCCAACGTCCTGACTTTC
D gene: .
V gene: TRBV30
J gene: TRBJ2-6
clone size: once

CDR3 protein: CASRRDRGRQETQYF
CDR3 DNA: TGTGCCAGCAGACGGGACAGGGGTCGGCAAGAGACCCAGTACTTC
D gene: TRBD1
V gene: TRBV27
J gene: TRBJ2-5
clone size: few

CDR3 protein: CASSASLARGVYEQYF
CDR3 DNA: TGCGCCAGCAGCGCCTCACTAGCCAGGGGAGTCTACGAGCAGTACTTC
D gene: .
V gene: TRBV4-1
J gene: TRBJ2-7
clone size: many

CDR3 protein: CASSLDRTSGANVLTF
CDR3 DNA: TGTGCCAGCAGCTTAGACAGAACCTCTGGGGCCAACGTCCTGACTTTC
D gene: .
V gene: TRBV7-9
J gene: TRBJ2-6
clone size: .

CDR3 protein: CASSLARTGTWEQYF
CDR3 DNA: TGTGCCAGCAGCTTAGCGAGGACAGGGACTTGGGAGCAGTACTTC
D gene: TRBD1
V gene: TRBV13
J gene: TRBJ2-7
clone size: .

CDR3 protein: CASSLGLFSYEQYF
CDR3 DNA: TGTGCCAGCAGTTTAGGACTATTCTCCTACGAGCAGTACTTC
D gene: .
V gene: TRBV28
J gene: TRBJ2-7
clone size: .

CDR3 protein: CASSSGGTGKRPQHF
CDR3 DNA: TGTGCCAGCAGTTCGGGCGGGACAGGTAAACGGCCCCAGCATTTT
D gene: TRBD1
V gene: TRBV27
J gene: TRBJ1-5
clone size: many

CDR3 protein: CASNGLGTEAFF
CDR3 DNA: TGTGCCAGCAACGGCCTGGGCACTGAAGCTTTCTTT
D gene: .
V gene: TRBV2
J gene: TRBJ1-1
clone size: many

CDR3 protein: CSVRELETQYF
CDR3 DNA: TGCAGCGTCAGGGAACTGGAGACCCAGTACTTC
D gene: .
V gene: TRBV29-1
J gene: TRBJ2-5
clone size: .

CDR3 protein: CASSPIRGGQGETQYF
CDR3 DNA: TGTGCCAGCAGCCCGATCCGGGGAGGACAGGGAGAGACCCAGTACTTC
D gene: TRBD1
V gene: TRBV5-5
J gene: TRBJ2-5
clone size: few

CDR3 protein: CASSPGTGNQPQHF
CDR3 DNA: TGCGCCAGCAGCCCCGGGACAGGGAATCAGCCCCAGCATTTT
D gene: TRBD1
V gene: TRBV5-1
J gene: TRBJ1-5
clone size: .

CDR3 protein: CASSYSPGADEQFF
CDR3 DNA: TGTGCCAGCAGTTACTCGCCGGGGGCAGATGAGCAGTTCTTC
D gene: .
V gene: TRBV6-5
J gene: TRBJ2-1
clone size: .

CDR3 protein: CASTNQETQYF
CDR3 DNA: TGTGCCAGCACTAATCAAGAGACCCAGTACTTC
D gene: .
V gene: TRBV6-6
J gene: TRBJ2-5
clone size: .

CDR3 protein: CASSLGYRILSGANVLTF
CDR3 DNA: TGTGCCAGCAGCTTGGGGTACAGGATCCTATCTGGGGCCAACGTCCTGACTTTC
D gene: .
V gene: TRBV5-6
J gene: TRBJ2-6
clone size: few

CDR3 protein: CASSRDREETQYF
CDR3 DNA: TGTGCCAGCAGCCGAGACAGGGAAGAGACCCAGTACTTC
D gene: TRBD1
V gene: TRBV7-3
J gene: TRBJ2-5
clone size: .

CDR3 protein: CSAPKRDGTDTQYF
CDR3 DNA: TGCAGCGCACCGAAGCGGGACGGCACAGATACGCAGTATTTT
D gene: TRBD2
V gene: TRBV29-1
J gene: TRBJ2-3
clone size: few

CDR3 protein: CSGTQGNTEAFF
CDR3 DNA: TGCAGTGGGACTCAGGGGAACACTGAAGCTTTCTTT
D gene: .
V gene: TRBV29-1
J gene: TRBJ1-1
clone size: few

CDR3 protein: CSVKGGHGYTF
CDR3 DNA: TGCAGCGTTAAAGGGGGGCATGGCTACACCTTC
D gene: .
V gene: TRBV29-1
J gene: TRBJ1-2
clone size: few

CDR3 protein: CASRPDYSYEQYF
CDR3 DNA: TGTGCCAGCAGACCGGACTATTCCTACGAGCAGTACTTC
D gene: .
V gene: TRBV5-5
J gene: TRBJ2-7
clone size: .

CDR3 protein: CASSQGQGANEKLFF
CDR3 DNA: TGTGCCAGCAGTCAGGGACAGGGAGCTAATGAAAAACTGTTTTTT
D gene: TRBD1
V gene: TRBV7-2
J gene: TRBJ1-4
clone size: .

CDR3 protein: CASSPREGRSGANVLTF
CDR3 DNA: TGCGCCAGCAGCCCCCGGGAAGGTCGCTCTGGGGCCAACGTCCTGACTTTC
D gene: .
V gene: TRBV4-1
J gene: TRBJ2-6
clone size: few

CDR3 protein: CASSLSASYEQYF
CDR3 DNA: TGTGCCAGCAGCTTATCAGCCTCCTACGAGCAGTACTTC
D gene: .
V gene: TRBV7-2
J gene: TRBJ2-7
clone size: few

CDR3 protein: CASILGTGYTEAFF
CDR3 DNA: TGTGCCAGCATCCTAGGGACAGGGTACACTGAAGCTTTCTTT
D gene: TRBD1
V gene: TRBV28
J gene: TRBJ1-1
clone size: few

CDR3 protein: CASRPGTTNNYGYTF
CDR3 DNA: TGTGCCAGCAGGCCCGGGACCACCAATAACTATGGCTACACCTTC
D gene: .
V gene: TRBV2
J gene: TRBJ1-2
clone size: .

CDR3 protein: CASSVARDLGGTNTEAFF
CDR3 DNA: TGTGCCAGCAGTGTCGCTCGGGATTTAGGGGGGACGAACACTGAAGCTTTCTTT
D gene: .
V gene: TRBV6-1
J gene: TRBJ1-1
clone size: few

CDR3 protein: CASSQTGLAGGRETQYF
CDR3 DNA: TGCGCCAGCAGCCAAACTGGACTAGCGGGAGGAAGAGAGACCCAGTACTTC
D gene: TRBD2
V gene: TRBV4-1
J gene: TRBJ2-5
clone size: few

CDR3 protein: CASSRYTDTQYF
CDR3 DNA: TGTGCCAGCTCACGATACACAGATACGCAGTATTTT
D gene: .
V gene: TRBV18
J gene: TRBJ2-3
clone size: .

CDR3 protein: CSVTLPGHQNYGYTF
CDR3 DNA: TGCAGCGTTACGTTACCGGGACACCAAAACTATGGCTACACCTTC
D gene: .
V gene: TRBV29-1
J gene: TRBJ1-2
clone size: .

CDR3 protein: CAWSLMTGTEAFF
CDR3 DNA: TGTGCCTGGAGTCTAATGACGGGCACTGAAGCTTTCTTT
D gene: .
V gene: TRBV30
J gene: TRBJ1-1
clone size: .

CDR3 protein: CAWDKGETNEKLFF
CDR3 DNA: TGTGCCTGGGATAAGGGCGAAACTAATGAAAAACTGTTTTTT
D gene: .
V gene: TRBV30
J gene: TRBJ1-4
clone size: few

CDR3 protein: CASSGGTVGSGYTF
CDR3 DNA: TGCGCCAGCAGCGGTGGGACAGTGGGGAGTGGCTACACCTTC
D gene: TRBD1
V gene: TRBV5-1
J gene: TRBJ1-2
clone size: few